This TCR beta chain came from a study of blood T cells in healthy people across ages. Study as a whole: Researchers report that template switching captured about one barcoded beta molecule per two T cells.

This clonotype has a handful of counts. V gave up 2 bases and J gave up 12 bases, with 16 bases separating them. Germline V CDR1 and CDR2: SGHAT, FQNNGV. The CDR3 has 13 residues. A J-beta primer mix and a sample-barcoded 5' primer were used in a second PCR of roughly 6 to 11 cycles. TCRdb called the 5' RACE reads again in MiXCR, with one record for every CDR3 protein. The sample includes 650,000 to 950,000 distinct CDR3 sequences, approximately 44% of them seen just once. This clonotype originated in a man aged 60 to 69 in good health. Sequenced sample: blood. V usage is TRBV11-2 and J usage is TRBJ1-1; TRBD1 might be the D (5 bases). This chain's CDR3 is CASSLRSGGLTFF. CDR3 DNA sequence: TGTGCCAGCAGCTTACGTTCCGGGGGGTTGACTTTCTTT.